The present entry profiles one T cell receptor (beta chain) with its context. Germline V gene sequence: CDR1 LGHDT, CDR2 YNNKEL (reference sequence). V lost 4 bases and J lost 1; bases outside the gene matches: 5. The CDR3 contains 15 residues. PBMCs were derived from about 10 ml fresh peripheral blood. TCR beta CDR3 sequences were amplified from RNA transcripts. The HTBI primer set served for first-round RT-PCR of the TCR CDR3. Using its own MiXCR run on the multiplex PCR reads, TCRdb lists one record per CDR3 protein. Here the sample spans nearly 600,000 distinct CDR3 sequences, about 14% being singletons. The data originate from a study of T cells in Graves' hyperthyroidism and ophthalmopathy.

J is TRBJ2-3 and V is TRBV3-1, with 7 bases aligning to TRBD2. Sequenced input: blood. The sequence was obtained from a woman younger than 35 with Graves' ophthalmopathy. CDR3 loop: CASSRGSGGTDTQYF. CDR3 coding DNA: TGTGCCAGCAGCCGGGGGAGCGGGGGCACAGATACGCAGTATTTT.